Detailed here is one T cell receptor (beta chain). The target antigen is unknown. Sorting yielded triplicates of approximately 300,000 cells for each CD8+ T cell subset. The germline V gene has CDR1 LGHNA and CDR2 YSLEER. CDR3 length equals 14 residues. The study made its TRB cDNA libraries by 5' RACE, adding UMI labels. TCRdb re-called the 5' RACE reads; one entry per CDR3 protein, DNA not given. The sample is made up of about 53,000 distinct CDR3 sequences, and the top ten hold approximately 0.4% of it. These data belong to a study of CXCR3-negative and CXCR3-positive naive CD8 T cells. Study-level findings and limits: Comparison of naive cells showed more hydrophobic TRB CDR3s in CXCR3-positive than in CXCR3-negative naive cells. In naive cells, CXCR3-negative and CXCR3-positive subsets had similar TRBV-TRBJ usage; memory cells differed. Both naive subsets showed comparably high diversity, and memory CD8+ cells showed much lower diversity.

This chain connects TRBV4-3 to TRBJ2-7; the D gene TCRdb calls, TRBD1, cannot be checked with no DNA. The sequence was collected from a human donor in good health. Some clones in this sample may be carry-over from other donors' samples. Material: naive CXCR3- CD8+ T cells from blood. Sample subset: CD45RO-CCR7+CD27+CD95- naive CD8+ T cells lacking CXCR3 (TNR3-). CDR3 sequence reads: CASSPGVSSYEQYF.